This T cell receptor (beta chain) was documented in a study of T cells in Graves' hyperthyroidism and ophthalmopathy. TCR beta CDR3 region amplification was performed from RNA transcripts. HTBI primers were the set used in a first-round RT-PCR of the TCR CDR3. Each CDR3 protein is one row after TCRdb ran MiXCR on the multiplex PCR reads. The sample yields about 700,000 distinct CDR3 sequences, approximately 14% seen once. CDR1 is MDHEN, CDR2 SYDVKM, per germline. CDR3 size: 15 residues. V lost 5 bases and J lost 1, with 15 bases in between. This clonotype showed up many times. Sequenced material: blood. This chain joins TRBV28 and TRBJ2-7; D could derive from TRBD1 or TRBD2 (5 bases each). The source is a woman under 30 with Graves' hyperthyroidism. This CDR3 is CASSPQGVSSYEQYF. DNA of the CDR3: TGTGCCAGCAGTCCTCAGGGAGTCTCGTCCTACGAGCAGTACTTC. The complete variable domain, with remaining parts taken from reference TRBV28 and TRBJ2-7, reads DVKVTQSSRYLVKRTGEKVFLECVQDMDHENMFWYRQDPGLGLRLIYFSYDVKMKEKGDIPEGYSVSREKKERFSLILESASTNQTSMYLCASSPQGVSSYEQYFGPGTRLTVT.